This T cell receptor beta chain originates from a study of blood T cell repertoires in COVID-19 (dated by TCRdb to about 2020). For the study in its entirety: Collaborator samples came from the United States, Italy and Spain and covered acute and convalescent phases of COVID-19. The prospective study material was composed of cDNA or gDNA derived from T cells, B-cell-depleted T cells, or PBMCs. Subjects who had been exposed to COVID-19, were actively infected with it, or had recovered from it provided the deeply sampled blood TCRbeta repertoires that made up the dataset. The repertoires were made available in a free public database intended to serve as a resource for research on the immune response to SARS-CoV-2. The samples were drawn from the first 160 participants of the ongoing ImmuneRACE study and from over a thousand subjects provided by 6 global collaborators. Nearly every sample came with metadata listing a de-identified subject ID, COVID-19 status, age in years and sex. Where available, HLA class I and class II types were obtained from metadata supplied by the sample provider rather than from assay-based typing.

On the study overall, not on this receptor specifically: How much clinical and demographic metadata was included differed by source and by participant, and the metadata was provided uncurated.

Comment on this clone: Which antigen it targets is not known. The input lacks base qualities; no much larger clone sits a single base away.

The immunoSEQ Assay, a bias-controlled multiplex PCR, was used to amplify TCRbeta CDR3 regions from genomic DNA. As for how the authors treated the data: Within the assay, amplification of reference gene primers was used to estimate how many nucleated cells each sample contained. Sequence reads were collapsed and filtered to measure the absolute abundance of every unique TCRbeta CDR3 rearrangement. For each sample, productive Simpson clonality was calculated as the square root of Simpson's diversity index over productive rearrangements. The source is immuneACCESS, and TCRdb retained only in-frame sequences with V and J called. Part of the clones is not carried over; for the studies checked, unresolved V genes explain less than half of this, and the remainder is unexplained. That table is the source of V, J and clone size, and D and trimming were worked out from the DNA. This sample is represented by 200,000 to 250,000 clones; around nine tenths of them were singletons. The leading ten clones occupy more than 0.7% of the sample.

One collaborating source in Seattle enrolled patients while the patients were actively infected and followed the patients over time throughout the course of disease. Whole blood was collected in K2EDTA tubes by collaborating institutions according to the institutions' own protocols. For TCRbeta analysis, collaborator samples were shipped as frozen whole blood, as isolated PBMCs, or as DNA extracted from either sample type. V loses 7 bases, J loses 8 bases, and the germline ends lie 14 bases apart. The cysteine opens and the phenylalanine closes a CDR3 of 12 amino acids. The retained sequence is limited to the CDR3, 36 bases, with the frame set at the first base.

Sequenced input: peripheral blood. The chain uses TRBV12-3 or TRBV12-4 and TRBJ1-2; no D gene can be assigned with confidence. The sequence came from a man aged 55 to 70 with COVID-19, enrolled during active disease. The nucleotides read TGTGCCAGCACCCCGGGAGGAGGGGGCTACACCTTC. It codes for CASTPGGGGYTF.